Sequencing of this TCR beta chain was carried out in a study of cytomegalovirus exposure and HLA in healthy donors (TCRdb year 2017). The study in broad terms: A later analysis indicated that the 130 or so validation repertoires were generated on the platform also employed for the approximately 690 repertoires of the first cohort. The study was designed to test whether signatures of past pathogen exposure could be identified by cataloging public T cell receptors. In addition to the first cohort of around 670 subjects, a separate validation cohort of approximately 130 different subjects was used. High-throughput TCR immunosequencing, statistical association of individual TCRs with disease status, and machine learning were combined to predict cytomegalovirus infection status. The paper's findings and limits, for the study overall: A later analysis lacked HLA typing for the validation cohort, so it scored co-occurrence in that cohort across all 120 or so repertoires. Across donors, most TCR sequences were observed very rarely, whereas some public TCRs were present in many individuals. The study gave a list of 150 to 200 TCR beta chains associated with cytomegalovirus. The classifier was reported to diagnose cytomegalovirus status with high specificity and sensitivity in both the original and validation cohorts. In vitro tests confirmed that a few of the cytomegalovirus-associated TCR beta chains recognize cytomegalovirus antigens. A later analysis found that TCRs clustered in the first cohort also tended to co-occur in the 95 to 150 validation repertoires, with approximately 94% of cluster scores above 0. It was suggested by the authors that the approach could potentially be generalized to other disease states and immunological phenotypes.

Separate from the approximately 700-subject first cohort, the validation cohort of 120 subjects was the group to which the donors belonged. For this chain, trimming is 1 base at the V end and 8 bases at the J end, and the number of junction bases without a gene match is 11. The CDR3 holds 15 amino acids from the cysteine to the phenylalanine. The entry retains the CDR3 DNA only, 45 bases that are in frame from base 1. Reading the germline V gene gives CDR1 SQVTM and CDR2 ANQGSEA. The library was prepared using the immunoSEQ multiplex PCR assay. The paper's processing steps were these. A statistical classification framework was built to diagnose cytomegalovirus status from the catalog of TCR beta chain sequences. This immuneACCESS table, as held by TCRdb, lists in-frame sequences with V and J called but not all clones. Of the missing ones, under half trace to an unresolved V gene in checked studies; the others have no known cause. D and trimming come from the DNA, and the V and J calls and clone size come from that table. The table for this sample lists some 130,000 clones; less than 95% of them were counted only once. The top ten clonotypes cover 1.8% of the sample.

Notes on this clone: Its antigen remains undetermined. No base quality information exists; no much larger clone differs at one position.

This TCR derives from a man aged 18-30 years in good health and CMV-seropositive. The sample consisted of PBMCs. Here the chain combines TRBV29-1 and TRBJ1-2; 9 bases in the junction line up with TRBD1. The nucleotide sequence reads TGCAGCGTTGAAGTCTTACAGGGGGCAGCGGGCGGCTACACCTTC. Its protein product is CSVEVLQGAAGGYTF.